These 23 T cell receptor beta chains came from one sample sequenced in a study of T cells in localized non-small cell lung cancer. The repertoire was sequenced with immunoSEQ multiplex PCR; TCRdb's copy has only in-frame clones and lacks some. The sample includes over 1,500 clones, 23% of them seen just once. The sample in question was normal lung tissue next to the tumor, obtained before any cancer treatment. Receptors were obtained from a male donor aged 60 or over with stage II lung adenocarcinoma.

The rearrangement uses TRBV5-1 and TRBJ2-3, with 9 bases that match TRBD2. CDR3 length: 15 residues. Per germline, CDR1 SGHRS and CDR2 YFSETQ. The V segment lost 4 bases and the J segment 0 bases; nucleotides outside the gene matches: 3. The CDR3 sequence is CASSPSGDSTDTQYF. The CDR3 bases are TGCGCCAGCAGCCCTAGCGGGGATAGCACAGATACGCAGTATTTT.

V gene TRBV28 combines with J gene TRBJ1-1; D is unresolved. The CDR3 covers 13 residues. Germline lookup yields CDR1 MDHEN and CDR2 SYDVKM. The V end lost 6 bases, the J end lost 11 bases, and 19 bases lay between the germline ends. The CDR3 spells CASRAGPGVDAFF. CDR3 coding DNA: TGTGCCAGCAGAGCCGGGCCAGGCGTCGATGCTTTCTTT.

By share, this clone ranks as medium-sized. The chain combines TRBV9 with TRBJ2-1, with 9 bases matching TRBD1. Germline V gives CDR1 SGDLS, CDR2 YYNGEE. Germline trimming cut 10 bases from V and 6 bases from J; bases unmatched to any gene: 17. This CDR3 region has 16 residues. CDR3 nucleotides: TGTGCCCCCGAGGGGACAGGGAGGGTTTGGGGCAATGAGCAGTTCTTC. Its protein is CAPEGTGRVWGNEQFF.

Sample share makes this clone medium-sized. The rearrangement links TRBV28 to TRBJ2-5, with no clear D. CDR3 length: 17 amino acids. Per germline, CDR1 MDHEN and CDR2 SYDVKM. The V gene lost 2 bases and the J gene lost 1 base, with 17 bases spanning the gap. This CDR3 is CASSLLETQLIQETQYF. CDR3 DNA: TGTGCCAGCAGTTTACTTGAGACACAACTTATCCAAGAGACCCAGTACTTC.

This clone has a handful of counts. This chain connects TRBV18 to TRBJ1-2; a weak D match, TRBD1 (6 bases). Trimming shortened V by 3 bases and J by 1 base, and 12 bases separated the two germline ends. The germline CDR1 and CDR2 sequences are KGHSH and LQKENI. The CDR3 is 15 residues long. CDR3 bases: TGTGCCAGCTCACCCGGACAGTCTGTTAACTATGGCTACACCTTC. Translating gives CASSPGQSVNYGYTF.

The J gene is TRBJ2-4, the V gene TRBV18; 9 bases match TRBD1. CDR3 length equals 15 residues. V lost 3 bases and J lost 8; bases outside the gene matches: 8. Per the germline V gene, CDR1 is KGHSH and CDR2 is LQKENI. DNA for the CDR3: TGTGCCAGCTCACCTTCGGGACAGGGTTATTACATTCAGTACTTC. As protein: CASSPSGQGYYIQYF.

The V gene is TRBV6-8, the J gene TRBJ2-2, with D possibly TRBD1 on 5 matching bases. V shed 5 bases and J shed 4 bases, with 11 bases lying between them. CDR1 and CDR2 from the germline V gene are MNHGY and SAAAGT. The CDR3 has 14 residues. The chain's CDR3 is CASSTRRGTGELFF. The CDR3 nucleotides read TGTGCCAGCAGTACCCGAAGGGGCACCGGGGAGCTGTTTTTT.

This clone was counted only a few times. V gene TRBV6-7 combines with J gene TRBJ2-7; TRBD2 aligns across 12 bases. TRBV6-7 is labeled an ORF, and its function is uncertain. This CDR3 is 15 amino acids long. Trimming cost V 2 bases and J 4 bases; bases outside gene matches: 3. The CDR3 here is CASSYGLAGPYEQYF. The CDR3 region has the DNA TGTGCCAGCAGTTACGGACTAGCGGGACCTTACGAGCAGTACTTC.

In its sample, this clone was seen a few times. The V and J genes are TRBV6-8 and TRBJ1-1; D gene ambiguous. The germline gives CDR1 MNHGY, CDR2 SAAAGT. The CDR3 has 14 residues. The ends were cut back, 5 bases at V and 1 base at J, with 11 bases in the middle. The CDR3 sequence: CASSVREPNTEAFF. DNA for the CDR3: TGTGCCAGCAGTGTCAGAGAACCGAACACTGAAGCTTTCTTT.

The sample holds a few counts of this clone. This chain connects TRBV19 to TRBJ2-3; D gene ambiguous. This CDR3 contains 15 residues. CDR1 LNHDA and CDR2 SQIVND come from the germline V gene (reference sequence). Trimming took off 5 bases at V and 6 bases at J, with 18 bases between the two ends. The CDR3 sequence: CASSSAPASSDTQYF. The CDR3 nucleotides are TGTGCCAGTAGTTCAGCACCAGCAAGTAGTGATACGCAGTATTTT.

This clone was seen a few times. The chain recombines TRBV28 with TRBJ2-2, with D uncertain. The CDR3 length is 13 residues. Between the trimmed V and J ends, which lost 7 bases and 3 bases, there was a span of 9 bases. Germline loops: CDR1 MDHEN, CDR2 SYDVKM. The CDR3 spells CASTNRYTGELFF. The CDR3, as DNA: TGTGCCAGCACCAATCGATACACCGGGGAGCTGTTTTTT.

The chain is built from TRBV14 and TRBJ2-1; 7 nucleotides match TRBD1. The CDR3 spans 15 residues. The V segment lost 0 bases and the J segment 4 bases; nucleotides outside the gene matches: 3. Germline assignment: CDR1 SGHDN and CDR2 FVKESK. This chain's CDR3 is CASSQEAGGYNEQFF. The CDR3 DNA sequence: TGTGCCAGCAGCCAAGAGGCAGGGGGTTACAATGAGCAGTTCTTC. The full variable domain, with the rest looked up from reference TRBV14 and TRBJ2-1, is EAGVTQFPSHSVIEKGQTVTLRCDPISGHDNLYWYRRVMGKEIKFLLHFVKESKQDESGMPNNRFLAERTGGTYSTLKVQPAELEDSGVYFCASSQEAGGYNEQFFGPGTRLTVL.

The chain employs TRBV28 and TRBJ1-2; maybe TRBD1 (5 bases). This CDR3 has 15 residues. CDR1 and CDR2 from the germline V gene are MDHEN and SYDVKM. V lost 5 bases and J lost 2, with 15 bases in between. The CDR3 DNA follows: TGTGCCAGCAGTCCGGCCCCAGGGATAAACTATGGCTACACCTTC. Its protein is CASSPAPGINYGYTF.

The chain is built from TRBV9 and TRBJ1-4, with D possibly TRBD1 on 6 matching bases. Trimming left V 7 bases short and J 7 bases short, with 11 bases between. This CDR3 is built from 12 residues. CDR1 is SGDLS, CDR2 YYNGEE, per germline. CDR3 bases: TGTGCCAGCGCACAGGGCGGTGAAAAACTGTTTTTT. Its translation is CASAQGGEKLFF.

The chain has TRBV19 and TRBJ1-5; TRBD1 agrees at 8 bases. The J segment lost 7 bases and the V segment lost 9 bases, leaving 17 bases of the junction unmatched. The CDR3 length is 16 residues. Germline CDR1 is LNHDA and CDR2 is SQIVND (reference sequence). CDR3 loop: CASTDRGSESYQPQHF. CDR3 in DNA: TGTGCCAGCACCGACAGGGGATCGGAGAGTTACCAGCCCCAGCATTTT. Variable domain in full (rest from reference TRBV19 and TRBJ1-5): DGGITQSPKYLFRKEGQNVTLSCEQNLNHDAMYWYRQDPGQGLRLIYYSQIVNDFQKGDIAEGYSVSREKKESFPLTVTSAQKNPTAFYLCASTDRGSESYQPQHFGDGTRLSIL.

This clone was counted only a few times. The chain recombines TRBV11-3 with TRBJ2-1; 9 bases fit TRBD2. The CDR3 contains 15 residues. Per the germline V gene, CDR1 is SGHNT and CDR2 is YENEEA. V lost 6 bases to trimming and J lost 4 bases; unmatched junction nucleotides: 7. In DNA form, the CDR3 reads TGTGCCAGCAGTGCCGGGACTAGCTTTTACAATGAGCAGTTCTTC. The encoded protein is CASSAGTSFYNEQFF.

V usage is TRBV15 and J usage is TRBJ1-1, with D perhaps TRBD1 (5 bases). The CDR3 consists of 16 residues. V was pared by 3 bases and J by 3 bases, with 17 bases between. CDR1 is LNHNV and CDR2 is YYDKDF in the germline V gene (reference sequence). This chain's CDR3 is CATSRELLGLDTEAFF. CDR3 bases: TGTGCCACCAGCAGGGAACTCTTGGGGCTGGACACTGAAGCTTTCTTT.

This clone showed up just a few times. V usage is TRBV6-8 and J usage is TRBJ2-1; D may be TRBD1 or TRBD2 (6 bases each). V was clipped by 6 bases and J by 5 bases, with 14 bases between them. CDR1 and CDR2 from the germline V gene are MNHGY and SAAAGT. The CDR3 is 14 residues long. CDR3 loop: CASREGGPNNEQFF. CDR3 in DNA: TGTGCCAGCAGAGAAGGGGGGCCCAACAATGAGCAGTTCTTC.

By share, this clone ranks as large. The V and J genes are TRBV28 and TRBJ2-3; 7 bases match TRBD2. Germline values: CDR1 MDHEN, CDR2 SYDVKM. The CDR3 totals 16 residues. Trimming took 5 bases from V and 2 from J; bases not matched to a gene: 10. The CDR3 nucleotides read TGTGCCAGCAGTACATCTAGCGGAGGAATCACAGATACGCAGTATTTT. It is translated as CASSTSSGGITDTQYF.

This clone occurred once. The CDR3 region is CSVAVSGANVLTF. The CDR3 region has the DNA TGCAGCGTTGCGGTCTCTGGGGCCAACGTCCTGACTTTC. V and J are TRBV29-1 and TRBJ2-6; D not resolved. Germline V gene lookup returns CDR1 SQVTM and CDR2 ANQGSEA. CDR3 length: 13 amino acids. V was shortened by 4 bases and J by 0 bases, with 4 bases between the two germline ends.

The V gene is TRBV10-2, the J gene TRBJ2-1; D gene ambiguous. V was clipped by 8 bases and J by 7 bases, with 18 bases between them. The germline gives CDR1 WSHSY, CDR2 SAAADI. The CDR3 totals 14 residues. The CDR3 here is CASSGRSGTNEQFF. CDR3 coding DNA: TGCGCCAGCTCTGGACGGAGTGGTACAAATGAGCAGTTCTTC.

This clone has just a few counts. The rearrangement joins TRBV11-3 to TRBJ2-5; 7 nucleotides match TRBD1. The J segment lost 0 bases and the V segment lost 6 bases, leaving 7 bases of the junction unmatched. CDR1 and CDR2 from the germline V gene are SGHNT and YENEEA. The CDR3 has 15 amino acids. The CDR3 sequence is CASSYGQAYQETQYF. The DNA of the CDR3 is TGTGCCAGCAGTTATGGACAGGCCTACCAAGAGACCCAGTACTTC.

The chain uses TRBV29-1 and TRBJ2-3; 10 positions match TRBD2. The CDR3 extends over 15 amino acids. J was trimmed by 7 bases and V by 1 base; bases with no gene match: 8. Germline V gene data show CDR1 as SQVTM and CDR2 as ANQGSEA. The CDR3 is CSVEGSSGRVNTQYF. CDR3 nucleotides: TGCAGCGTTGAAGGGTCTAGCGGGAGAGTAAATACGCAGTATTTT.